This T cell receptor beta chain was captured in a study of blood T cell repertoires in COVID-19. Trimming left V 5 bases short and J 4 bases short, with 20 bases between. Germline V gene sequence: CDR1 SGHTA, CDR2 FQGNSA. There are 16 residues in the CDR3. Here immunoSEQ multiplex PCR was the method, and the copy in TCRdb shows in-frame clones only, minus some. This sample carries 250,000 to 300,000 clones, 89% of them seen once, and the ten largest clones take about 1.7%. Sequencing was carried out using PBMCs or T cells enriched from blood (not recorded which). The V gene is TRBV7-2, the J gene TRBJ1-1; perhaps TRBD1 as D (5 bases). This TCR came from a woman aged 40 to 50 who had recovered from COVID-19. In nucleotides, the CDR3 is TGTGCCAGCAGCCCCTCCCAGGGATGGCTCGGCACTGAAGCTTTCTTT. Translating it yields CASSPSQGWLGTEAFF.